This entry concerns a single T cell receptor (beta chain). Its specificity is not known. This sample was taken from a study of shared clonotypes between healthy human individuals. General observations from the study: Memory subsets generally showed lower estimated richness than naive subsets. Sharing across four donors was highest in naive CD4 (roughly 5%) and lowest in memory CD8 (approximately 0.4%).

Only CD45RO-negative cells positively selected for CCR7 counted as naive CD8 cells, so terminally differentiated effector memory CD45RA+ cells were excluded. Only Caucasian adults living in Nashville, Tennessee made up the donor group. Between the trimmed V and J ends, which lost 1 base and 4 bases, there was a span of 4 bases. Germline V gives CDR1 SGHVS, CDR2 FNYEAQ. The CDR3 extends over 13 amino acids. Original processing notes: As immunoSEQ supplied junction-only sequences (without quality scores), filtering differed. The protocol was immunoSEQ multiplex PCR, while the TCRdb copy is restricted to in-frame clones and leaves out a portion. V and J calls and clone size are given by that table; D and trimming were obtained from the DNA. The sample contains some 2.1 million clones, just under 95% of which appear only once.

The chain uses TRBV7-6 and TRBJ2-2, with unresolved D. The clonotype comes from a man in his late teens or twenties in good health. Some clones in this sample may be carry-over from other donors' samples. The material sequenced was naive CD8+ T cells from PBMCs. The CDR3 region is CASSLVATGELFF. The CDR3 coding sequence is TGTGCCAGCAGCTTAGTAGCCACCGGGGAGCTGTTTTTT.